The source of this T cell receptor beta chain is a study of blood T cell repertoires in COVID-19 (dated by TCRdb to the early 2020s). Some background on the complete study: Samples covering the acute and convalescent phases of COVID-19 were provided by collaborators in the United States, Italy and Spain. A freely available public database, intended as a resource for researchers studying the immune response to SARS-CoV-2, is where the repertoires were released. The samples were drawn from the first 160 participants of the ongoing ImmuneRACE study and from 1,200 or so subjects provided by 6 global collaborators. Subjects who had been exposed to COVID-19, were actively infected with it, or had recovered from it provided the deeply sampled blood TCRbeta repertoires that made up the dataset. The material from the prospective study consisted of cDNA or gDNA derived from T cells, B-cell-depleted T cells, or PBMCs. Where HLA class I and class II types were available, the types were taken from metadata supplied by the sample provider, not from assay-based typing. A de-identified subject ID, COVID-19 status, age in years and sex were almost always included in the sample metadata.

This clone appeared once. Its antigen remains unidentified. The input lacks base qualities; no much larger clone sits a single base away. The collaborating institutions used their own protocols to collect whole blood in K2EDTA tubes. For TCRbeta analysis, collaborators shipped samples as frozen whole blood, isolated PBMCs, or DNA extracted from either of those sample types. The immunoSEQ Assay, a bias-controlled multiplex PCR, was used to amplify TCRbeta CDR3 regions from genomic DNA. The authors processed their data as follows. The number of nucleated cells in each sample was estimated by amplification of reference gene primers within the assay. To quantify the absolute abundance of each unique TCRbeta CDR3 rearrangement, sequence reads were collapsed and filtered. For each sample, productive Simpson clonality was calculated as the square root of Simpson's diversity index over productive rearrangements. Not all clones reach the TCRdb copy of this immuneACCESS table, which keeps in-frame sequences only. Checked studies attribute under half of the gap to unresolved V genes and leave the rest unexplained. The V and J calls and clone size come from that table; D and trimming were worked out from the DNA. This sample gives approximately 210,000 clones in total; 70% to 90% of them show up just once. Approximately 8% of the sample rests with the top ten.

General findings and caveats noted by the study authors: The quantity of clinical and demographic metadata differed by source and by participant and was supplied without curation.

Including cysteine and phenylalanine, the CDR3 has 15 amino acids. Kept here is only the CDR3 DNA, which spans 45 bases and is read in frame from base 1. The V and J ends are trimmed by 5 bases and 5 bases, leaving 19 bases between them. CDR1 and CDR2, looked up from the germline V gene (reference sequence), are SGHKS and YYEKEE. The source material was peripheral blood. The chain employs TRBV5-5 and TRBJ2-5; a weak D assignment points to TRBD2 (5 bases agree). The receptor was isolated from a woman aged 45 to 65 with active or convalescent COVID-19. The DNA sequence is given as TGTGCCAGCAGTTTTTCCGCGACCCGAGGGGAGACCCAGTACTTC. Translated, this is CASSFSATRGETQYF.